The next 6 T cell receptor beta chains were all read from a single sample in a study of blood T cell repertoires in COVID-19. Here immunoSEQ multiplex PCR was the method, and the copy in TCRdb shows in-frame clones only, minus some. The table lists a few hundred thousand clones, 75% to 90% of them singletons. The specimen sequenced was peripheral blood. The receptor source for this set is a woman in her thirties with active or convalescent COVID-19.

The chain combines TRBV6-6 with TRBJ1-4; D not certain. V was pared by 6 bases and J by 0 bases, with 14 bases between. CDR1 is MNHNY, CDR2 SVGAGI, per germline (reference sequence). The CDR3 runs 16 residues. The CDR3 here is CASRSEGGSTNEKLFF. In nucleotides, the CDR3 is TGTGCCAGCAGATCCGAGGGTGGCTCAACTAATGAAAAACTGTTTTTT.

The chain uses TRBV2 and TRBJ2-1; 8 bases fit TRBD2. Losses at the gene ends were 3 bases for V and 5 bases for J; bases not matched to a gene: 6. CDR3 length: 15 amino acids. Germline V gene sequence: CDR1 SNHLY, CDR2 FYNNEI. In nucleotides, the CDR3 is TGTGCCAGCAGTGAGCCCAGCGGGGGCAACAATGAGCAGTTCTTC. Protein: CASSEPSGGNNEQFF.

The V and J genes are TRBV5-4 and TRBJ2-3, with TRBD2 matching over 10 bases. V gave up 3 bases and J gave up 1 base; unmatched junction bases: 5. The CDR3 runs to 16 residues. Germline V gene lookup returns CDR1 SGHNT and CDR2 YYREEE (reference sequence). The CDR3 reads CASSSPSGGGTDTQYF. The CDR3 nucleotides are TGTGCCAGCAGCTCACCTAGCGGGGGCGGCACAGATACGCAGTATTTT.

The chain links TRBV19 to TRBJ1-2; TRBD1 matches at 8 bases. Germline CDR1 and CDR2: LNHDA and SQIVND (reference sequence). This CDR3 contains 15 residues. The V gene end was trimmed by 6 bases and the J gene end by 2 bases; junction bases not matched to a gene: 8. The CDR3 DNA is TGTGCCAGTAGAGAGACCAGGGGGCCAAACTATGGCTACACCTTC. It encodes CASRETRGPNYGYTF.

The chain carries TRBV5-1 and TRBJ2-3; weak D call: TRBD1 (6 bases). Germline assignment: CDR1 SGHRS and CDR2 YFSETQ. The CDR3 consists of 15 residues. V gave up 6 bases and J gave up 8 bases, with 22 bases separating them. CDR3 sequence (DNA): TGCGCCAGCACCCCGGACAGCCCCCTGGATGGTACGCAGTATTTT. It translates to CASTPDSPLDGTQYF.

This clone has just a few counts. The rearrangement joins TRBV13 to TRBJ2-7, with a weak D call TRBD2 (5 bases). The germline V gene has CDR1 PRHDT and CDR2 FYEKMQ (reference sequence). The CDR3 consists of 14 residues. Trimming took off 0 bases at V and 1 base at J, with 7 bases between the two ends. CDR3 loop: CASSLGRRSYEQYF. CDR3 DNA sequence: TGTGCCAGCAGCTTAGGCAGGAGGTCCTACGAGCAGTACTTC.